This entry lists 15 T cell receptor beta chains sequenced from one sample in a study of blood T cell repertoires in COVID-19. Assay: immunoSEQ multiplex PCR; the TCRdb copy retains only in-frame clones and omits some. The sample consists of 100,000 to 150,000 clones, approximately 74% of them appearing once. Sequencing input: peripheral blood. The receptors stem from a man in his 60s with acute or convalescent COVID-19.

The rearrangement joins TRBV7-3 to TRBJ2-7; the match to TRBD2 covers 7 bases. Germline V lookup: CDR1 SGHTA, CDR2 FQGTGA. Losses at the gene ends were 2 bases for V and 2 bases for J; bases not matched to a gene: 9. This CDR3 spans 16 amino acids. Here the CDR3 DNA reads TGTGCCAGCAGCTTATCCAGCGGGGCGTCTACCTACGAGCAGTACTTC. Protein sequence: CASSLSSGASTYEQYF.

This clone was seen just once. The rearrangement joins TRBV14 to TRBJ2-3; TRBD2 matches 15 bases. In germline, CDR1 is SGHDN, CDR2 FVKESK. Trimming removed 5 bases from V and 4 bases from J; junction bases left unmatched: 4. There are 16 residues in the CDR3. CDR3 sequence reads: CASSFGLAGGPDTQYF. The DNA for the CDR3 is TGTGCCAGCAGCTTTGGACTAGCGGGGGGGCCAGATACGCAGTATTTT.

CDR3 loop: CSVEDPLAGADTQYF. CDR3 coding DNA: TGCAGCGTTGAAGATCCCCTAGCGGGAGCAGATACGCAGTATTTT. The chain couples TRBV29-1 to TRBJ2-3, with TRBD2 matching over 10 bases. The V gene end was trimmed by 0 bases and the J gene end by 4 bases; junction bases not matched to a gene: 4. CDR3 length equals 15 residues. CDR1 and CDR2 (germline): SQVTM, ANQGSEA.

This chain connects TRBV30 to TRBJ1-2, with 7 bases identical to TRBD1. The V gene end was trimmed by 3 bases and the J gene end by 5 bases; junction bases not matched to a gene: 6. CDR1 and CDR2 (germline): GTSNPN, SVGIG (reference sequence). CDR3 size: 13 residues. The CDR3 region has the DNA TGTGCCTGGAGAGAAACAGGGGTTTATGGCTACACCTTC. This gives the protein CAWRETGVYGYTF.

The chain links TRBV25-1 to TRBJ2-7; TRBD1 matches 11 bases. The CDR3 runs 15 residues. Per germline, CDR1 MGHDK and CDR2 SYGVNS. V gave up 1 base and J gave up 7 bases; unmatched junction bases: 6. The CDR3 reads CASSELGQGAKEQYF. The CDR3 region has the DNA TGTGCCAGCAGTGAATTAGGACAGGGGGCGAAGGAGCAGTACTTC.

The chain employs TRBV29-1 and TRBJ1-5, with D tentatively TRBD1 (5 bases). The CDR3 runs to 12 residues. V was shortened by 6 bases and J by 0 bases, with 6 bases between the two germline ends. The germline V gene encodes CDR1 SQVTM and CDR2 ANQGSEA. The CDR3 region has the DNA TGCAGCGTGGGGCATAGCAATCAGCCCCAGCATTTT. Its protein product is CSVGHSNQPQHF.

The gene calls are TRBV2 and TRBJ1-2; no firm D call. The germline V gene has CDR1 SNHLY and CDR2 FYNNEI. Deletions cut 4 bases from V and 5 bases from J, with 14 bases between. The CDR3 has 14 residues. This CDR3 is CASSALGAPYGYTF. The CDR3, as DNA: TGTGCCAGCAGTGCCTTGGGCGCTCCTTATGGCTACACCTTC.

This sequence joins TRBV29-1 and TRBJ1-1, with 7 bases aligning to TRBD1. The V gene end was trimmed by 5 bases and the J gene end by 5 bases; junction bases not matched to a gene: 11. This CDR3 comprises 14 residues. Germline values: CDR1 SQVTM, CDR2 ANQGSEA. CDR3 loop: CSVPSHLQGTEAFF. As DNA, the CDR3 is TGCAGCGTTCCCTCCCATTTACAGGGGACTGAAGCTTTCTTT. Full variable domain (rest looked up from reference TRBV29-1 and TRBJ1-1): SAVISQKPSRDICQRGTSLTIQCQVDSQVTMMFWYRQQPGQSLTLIATANQGSEATYESGFVIDKFPISRPNLTFSTLTVSNMSPEDSSIYLCSVPSHLQGTEAFFGQGTRLTVV.

The chain recombines TRBV6-5 with TRBJ1-1; the D gene is possibly TRBD1 (6 bases). The CDR3 covers 14 residues. V was cut by 6 bases and J by 1 base, with 12 bases left in between. The germline V gene encodes CDR1 MNHEY and CDR2 SVGAGI. The CDR3: CASRNEGGNTEAFF. The CDR3 coding sequence is TGTGCCAGCAGAAATGAAGGGGGGAACACTGAAGCTTTCTTT.

The V call is TRBV6-2 or TRBV6-3, the J call TRBJ2-1; 9 nucleotides agree with TRBD2. This CDR3 is built from 16 residues. The junction had 6 bases not matched to a gene; V was cut back by 2 bases and J by 4 bases. Germline CDR1 is MNHEY and CDR2 is SVGEGT. The CDR3: CASSYQSGRPYNEQFF. The CDR3 DNA reads as TGTGCCAGCAGTTACCAAAGCGGGAGGCCTTACAATGAGCAGTTCTTC.

This chain connects TRBV30 to TRBJ2-1; D might be TRBD1 (6 bases). Germline-derived CDR1 and CDR2 are GTSNPN and SVGIG (reference sequence). Trimming left V 0 bases short and J 13 bases short, with 19 bases between. The CDR3 runs to 14 residues. CDR3 residues: CAWSVLRQGQNQFF. CDR3 sequence (DNA): TGTGCCTGGAGTGTTTTGAGGCAGGGGCAAAATCAGTTCTTC.

The CDR3 DNA sequence: TGTGCCAGCAGTAAGACGCAGGGCCACGAGCAGTACTTC. Translated, it gives CASSKTQGHEQYF. This chain links TRBV7-6 with TRBJ2-7; a possible D gene is TRBD1 (5 bases). From germline, CDR1 is SGHVS and CDR2 FNYEAQ. The CDR3 is 13 residues long. Trimming removed 6 bases from V and 5 bases from J, with 14 bases in between.

The V gene is TRBV11-1, the J gene TRBJ2-6; 10 nucleotides match TRBD1. CDR1 SGHAT and CDR2 FQDESV come from the germline V gene (reference sequence). This CDR3 spans 15 amino acids. V was pared by 4 bases and J by 4 bases, with 1 base of the junction left unmatched. In DNA, the CDR3 is TGTGCCAGCAGCTCGGGACAGGGGGGGGCCAACGTCCTGACTTTC. Its protein product is CASSSGQGGANVLTF.

The V and J genes are TRBV19 and TRBJ1-2; D not certain. The V and J ends lost 5 bases and 7 bases respectively, with 14 bases between them. The CDR3 sequence is 13 residues long. CDR1 LNHDA and CDR2 SQIVND come from the germline V gene (reference sequence). The CDR3 nucleotides read TGTGCCAGTAGTCAGGCAGGCCTCTTTGGCTACACCTTC. Protein: CASSQAGLFGYTF.

This sequence joins TRBV2 and TRBJ1-6; TRBD1 matches at 9 bases. The CDR3 runs to 14 residues. The trim removed 3 bases at V and 10 bases at J, leaving 4 bases unmatched. CDR1 SNHLY and CDR2 FYNNEI come from the germline V gene. CDR3 protein: CASSDLQGASPLHF. The CDR3 nucleotides are TGTGCCAGCAGTGATCTACAGGGGGCGTCACCCCTCCACTTT.